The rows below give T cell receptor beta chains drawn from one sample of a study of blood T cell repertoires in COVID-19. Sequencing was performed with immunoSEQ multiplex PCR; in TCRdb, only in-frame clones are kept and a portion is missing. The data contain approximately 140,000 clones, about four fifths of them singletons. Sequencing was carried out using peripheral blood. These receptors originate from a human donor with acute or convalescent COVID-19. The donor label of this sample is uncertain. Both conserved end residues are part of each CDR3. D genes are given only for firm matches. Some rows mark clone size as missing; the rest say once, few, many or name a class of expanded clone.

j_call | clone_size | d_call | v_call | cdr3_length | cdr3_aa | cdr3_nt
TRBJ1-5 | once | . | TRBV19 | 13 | CASSIEGERPQHF | TGTGCCAGTAGTATTGAGGGGGAGAGGCCCCAGCATTTT
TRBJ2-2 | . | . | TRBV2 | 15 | CASRGWGRNTGELFF | TGTGCCAGCAGGGGCTGGGGCAGGAACACCGGGGAGCTGTTTTTT
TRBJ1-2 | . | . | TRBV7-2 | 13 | CASSLGADYGYTF | TGTGCCAGCAGCTTAGGGGCAGATTATGGCTACACCTTC
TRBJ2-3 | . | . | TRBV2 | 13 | CASSVRVGDTQYF | TGTGCCAGCAGTGTCAGGGTTGGTGATACGCAGTATTTT
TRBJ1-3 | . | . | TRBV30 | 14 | CAWSVRGTGNTIYF | TGTGCCTGGAGTGTTAGAGGAACTGGAAACACCATATATTTT
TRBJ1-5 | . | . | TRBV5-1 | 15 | CASSLEGGAGQPQHF | TGCGCCAGCAGTTTAGAGGGGGGGGCGGGTCAGCCCCAGCATTTT
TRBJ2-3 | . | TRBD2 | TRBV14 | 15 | CASSQVWTSGGTQYF | TGTGCCAGCAGCCAAGTTTGGACTAGCGGGGGTACGCAGTATTTT
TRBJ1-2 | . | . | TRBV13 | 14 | CASSVLDSYYGYTF | TGTGCCAGCAGCGTATTAGACAGCTACTATGGCTACACCTTC
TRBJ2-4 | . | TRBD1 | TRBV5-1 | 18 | CASSPRTGASSAKNIQYF | TGCGCCAGCAGCCCTCGGACAGGGGCGTCCTCAGCCAAAAACATTCAGTACTTC
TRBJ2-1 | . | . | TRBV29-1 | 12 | CSVVYREDEQFF | TGCAGCGTTGTCTACAGGGAAGATGAGCAGTTCTTC
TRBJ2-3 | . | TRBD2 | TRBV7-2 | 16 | CASSTQAGARTDTQYF | TGTGCCAGCAGCACACAAGCGGGGGCCCGCACAGATACGCAGTATTTT
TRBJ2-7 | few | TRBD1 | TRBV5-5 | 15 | CASSLADRDTYEQYF | TGTGCCAGCAGCTTGGCGGACAGGGATACCTACGAGCAGTACTTC
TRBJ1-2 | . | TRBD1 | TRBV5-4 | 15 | CASSSRTGGMYGYTF | TGTGCCAGCAGCTCCCGGACAGGGGGCATGTATGGCTACACCTTC
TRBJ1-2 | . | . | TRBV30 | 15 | CAWSREVQGVYGYTF | TGTGCCTGGAGCAGGGAAGTCCAAGGAGTCTATGGCTACACCTTC
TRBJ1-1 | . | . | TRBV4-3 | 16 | CASSQDPSYLQGEAFF | TGCGCCAGCAGCCAAGATCCCTCCTACCTTCAGGGTGAAGCTTTCTTT
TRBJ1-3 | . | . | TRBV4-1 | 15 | CASSQDQGRGNTIYF | TGCGCCAGCAGCCAAGACCAGGGGCGTGGAAACACCATATATTTT
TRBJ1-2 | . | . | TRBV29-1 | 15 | CSVVVIEAANYGYTF | TGCAGCGTCGTTGTTATAGAGGCCGCTAACTATGGCTACACCTTC
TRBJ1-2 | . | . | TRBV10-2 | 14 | CASSELGARYGYTF | TGCGCCAGCAGTGAGCTGGGGGCAAGGTACGGCTACACCTTC
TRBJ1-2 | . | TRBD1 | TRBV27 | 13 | CASSAGTGGGYTF | TGTGCCAGCAGTGCCGGGACAGGAGGCGGCTACACCTTC
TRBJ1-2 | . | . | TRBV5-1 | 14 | CASSLEELNYGYTF | TGCGCCAGCAGCTTGGAAGAACTTAACTATGGCTACACCTTC
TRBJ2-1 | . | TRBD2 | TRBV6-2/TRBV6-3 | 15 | CASSPIGGRDNEQFF | TGTGCCAGCAGCCCGATAGGCGGGAGAGACAATGAGCAGTTCTTC
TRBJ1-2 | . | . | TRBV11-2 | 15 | CASSLASRGAIGYTF | TGTGCCAGCAGCTTAGCTAGCAGGGGCGCTATTGGCTACACCTTC
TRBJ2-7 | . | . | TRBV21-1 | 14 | CAAASAGAGHEQYF | TGTGCAGCAGCTTCGGCGGGGGCTGGCCACGAGCAGTACTTC
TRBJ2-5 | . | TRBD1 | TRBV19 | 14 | CASKQGASEETQYF | TGTGCCAGTAAACAGGGGGCGTCAGAGGAGACCCAGTACTTC
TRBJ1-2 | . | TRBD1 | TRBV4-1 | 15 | CASSFSPTGGYGYTF | TGCGCCAGCAGCTTCAGCCCGACAGGGGGCTATGGCTACACCTTC
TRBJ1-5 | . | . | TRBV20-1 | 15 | CSASWAREAGQPQHF | TGCAGTGCTAGTTGGGCCAGGGAGGCGGGACAGCCCCAGCATTTT
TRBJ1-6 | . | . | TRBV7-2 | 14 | CASSPMGRNSPLHF | TGTGCCAGCAGCCCTATGGGGCGGAATTCACCCCTCCACTTT
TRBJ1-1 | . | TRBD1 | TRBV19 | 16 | CASSGYDRGFDTEAFF | TGTGCCAGTAGTGGGTACGACAGGGGGTTTGACACTGAAGCTTTCTTT
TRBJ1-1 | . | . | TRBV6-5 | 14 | CASSYPAKGGEAFF | TGTGCCAGCAGTTACCCGGCCAAAGGGGGTGAAGCTTTCTTT
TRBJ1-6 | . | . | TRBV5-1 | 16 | CASSLSGSSYNSPLHF | TGCGCCAGCAGCTTGTCGGGGAGCTCCTATAATTCACCCCTCCACTTT
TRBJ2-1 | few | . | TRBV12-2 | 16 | CASRLADRSSYNEQFF | TGTGCAAGTCGCTTAGCGGACAGGAGCTCCTACAATGAGCAGTTCTTC
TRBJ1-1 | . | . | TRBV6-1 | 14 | CASSEGARNTEAFF | TGTGCCAGCAGTGAAGGGGCGAGGAACACTGAAGCTTTCTTT
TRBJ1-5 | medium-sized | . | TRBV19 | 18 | CASSMLRANLYSNQPQHF | TGTGCCAGTAGTATGTTGCGGGCGAACCTTTATAGCAATCAGCCCCAGCATTTT
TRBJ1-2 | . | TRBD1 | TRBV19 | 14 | CASSFRDRGIGYTF | TGTGCCAGTAGCTTCCGGGACAGGGGAATCGGCTACACCTTC
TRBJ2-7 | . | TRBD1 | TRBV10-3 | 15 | CAIRAGTGESYEQYF | TGTGCCATCAGAGCCGGGACAGGGGAGTCCTACGAGCAGTACTTC
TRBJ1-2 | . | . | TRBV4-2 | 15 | CASSQDTGINYGYTF | TGTGCCAGCAGCCAAGATACAGGGATAAACTATGGCTACACCTTC
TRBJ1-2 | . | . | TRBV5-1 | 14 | CASSLDRESYGYTF | TGCGCCAGCAGCTTGGACAGGGAAAGCTATGGCTACACCTTC
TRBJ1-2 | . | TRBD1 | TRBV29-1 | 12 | CSGGTGGYGYTF | TGCAGCGGGGGGACAGGAGGCTATGGCTACACCTTC
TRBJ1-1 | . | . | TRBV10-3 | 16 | CAIKSRGEPMNTEAFF | TGTGCCATCAAATCCAGAGGCGAACCCATGAACACTGAAGCTTTCTTT
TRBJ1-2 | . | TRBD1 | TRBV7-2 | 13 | CASSLAKQGGYTF | TGTGCCAGCAGCTTAGCTAAACAGGGGGGCTACACCTTC
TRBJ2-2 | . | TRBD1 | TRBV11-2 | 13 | CASSSDRDGELFF | TGTGCCAGCAGCTCCGACAGGGACGGGGAGCTGTTTTTT
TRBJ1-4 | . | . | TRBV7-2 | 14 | CASSPGLNNEKLFF | TGTGCCAGCAGCCCGGGACTGAATAATGAAAAACTGTTTTTT
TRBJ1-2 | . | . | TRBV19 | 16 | CASSIALGGAGYGYTF | TGTGCCAGTAGTATAGCCCTCGGTGGGGCTGGGTATGGCTACACCTTC
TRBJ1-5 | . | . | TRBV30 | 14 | CAWSVQGVSQPQHF | TGTGCCTGGAGTGTACAGGGAGTAAGTCAGCCCCAGCATTTT
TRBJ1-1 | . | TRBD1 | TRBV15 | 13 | CATSSQGVTEAFF | TGTGCCACCAGCAGCCAGGGGGTCACTGAAGCTTTCTTT
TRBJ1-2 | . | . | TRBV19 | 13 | CAAQGPLSHGYTF | TGTGCCGCCCAGGGCCCTCTTTCGCATGGCTACACCTTC
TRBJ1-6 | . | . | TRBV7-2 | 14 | CASSLGGINSPLHF | TGTGCCAGCAGCTTAGGAGGGATTAATTCACCCCTCCACTTT
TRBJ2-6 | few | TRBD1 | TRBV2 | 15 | CASNHRGHGANVLTF | TGTGCCAGCAACCACAGGGGGCACGGGGCCAACGTCCTGACTTTC
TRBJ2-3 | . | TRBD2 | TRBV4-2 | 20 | CASSQDGPSRTSGSTDTQYF | TGTGCCAGCAGCCAAGATGGCCCTTCCAGGACTAGCGGGTCCACAGATACGCAGTATTTT
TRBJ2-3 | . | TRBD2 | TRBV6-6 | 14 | CASVAGGHSDTQYF | TGTGCCAGCGTAGCGGGGGGGCATTCAGATACGCAGTATTTT
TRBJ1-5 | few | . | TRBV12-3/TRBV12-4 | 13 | CASSRTENQPQHF | TGTGCCAGCAGCCGCACAGAGAATCAGCCCCAGCATTTT
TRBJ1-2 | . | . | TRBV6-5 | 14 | CASSYRLNRDGYTF | TGTGCCAGCAGTTACCGACTAAACAGGGACGGCTACACCTTC
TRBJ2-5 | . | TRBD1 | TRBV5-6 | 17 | CASSRGRTGMYGETQYF | TGTGCCAGCAGCCGTGGCAGGACAGGGATGTATGGAGAGACCCAGTACTTC
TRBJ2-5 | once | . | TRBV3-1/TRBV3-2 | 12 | CASSQIPETQYF | TGTGCCAGCAGTCAGATCCCGGAGACCCAGTACTTC
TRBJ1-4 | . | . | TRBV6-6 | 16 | CASSYRQSATNEKLFF | TGTGCCAGCAGTTACCGACAGTCTGCAACTAATGAAAAACTGTTTTTT
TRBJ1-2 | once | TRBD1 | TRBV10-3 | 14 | CAISGGQGAHGYTF | TGTGCCATCAGTGGGGGACAGGGGGCGCATGGCTACACCTTC
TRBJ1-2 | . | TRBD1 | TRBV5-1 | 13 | CASSSGQADGYTF | TGCGCCAGCAGCTCGGGACAGGCCGACGGCTACACCTTC